The 30 T cell receptor beta chains presented below share a single source sample, sequenced in a study of identical twins. Using its own MiXCR run on the 5' RACE reads, TCRdb lists one record per CDR3 protein. The sample yields 500,000 to 550,000 distinct CDR3 sequences, about a fifth seen once. This same sample was also taken into another study, of yellow fever vaccine responses in identical twins.

Material for sequencing was CD4+ T cells sorted from blood. The receptors originated from a young woman in good health.

Only a few counts were recorded for this clonotype. The gene calls are TRBV12-3 or TRBV12-4 and TRBJ2-1, with D possibly being TRBD1 (6 bases). V was trimmed by 5 bases and J by 6 bases, leaving 17 bases between them. The CDR3 runs 15 residues. CDR3 loop: CASSLDRIEVNEQFF. Written as DNA, the CDR3 is TGTGCCAGCAGTCTCGACAGGATAGAGGTCAATGAGCAGTTCTTC.

The chain carries TRBV4-1 and TRBJ2-7, with TRBD1 matching over 7 bases. The CDR3 has 13 amino acids. The V segment lost 9 bases and the J segment 0 bases; nucleotides outside the gene matches: 5. Germline-derived CDR1 and CDR2 are MGHRA and YSYEKL. The CDR3 DNA is TGCGCCAGTCCGGGACAGAGCTCCTACGAGCAGTACTTC. It yields the protein CASPGQSSYEQYF.

The chain employs TRBV4-1 and TRBJ1-2; possibly TRBD1 for D (5 bases). The CDR3 loop spans 13 amino acids. V lost 0 bases, J lost 8 bases, and 10 bases lay in between. The germline CDR1 and CDR2 sequences are MGHRA and YSYEKL. DNA of the CDR3: TGCGCCAGCAGCCAAGAATCGGGGGTGGGCTACACCTTC. Translating it yields CASSQESGVGYTF.

The chain couples TRBV9 to TRBJ2-2, with 8 bases aligning to TRBD1. Losses at the gene ends were 2 bases for V and 10 bases for J; bases not matched to a gene: 7. Looked up from germline, CDR1 is SGDLS and CDR2 is YYNGEE. The CDR3 is 14 amino acids. This CDR3 reads CASSVATGEKELFF. As DNA, the CDR3 is TGTGCCAGCAGCGTGGCGACAGGGGAAAAGGAGCTGTTTTTT.

The table lists this clonotype with a few counts. The J gene is TRBJ2-5, the V gene TRBV5-5; D not resolved. Trimming took off 1 base at V and 3 bases at J, with 7 bases between the two ends. Germline V gene lookup returns CDR1 SGHKS and CDR2 YYEKEE (reference sequence). The CDR3 totals 13 residues. CDR3 sequence (DNA): TGTGCCAGCAGCTTGACCCGGGAAGAGACCCAGTACTTC. This encodes CASSLTREETQYF.

The table lists this clonotype with a few counts. V and J are TRBV19 and TRBJ2-7; D remains ambiguous. The CDR3 runs 12 residues. V lost 4 bases and J lost 6, with 10 bases in between. Germline values: CDR1 LNHDA, CDR2 SQIVND (reference sequence). This chain's CDR3 is CASSSSLGEQYF. CDR3 DNA sequence: TGTGCCAGTAGTAGCTCTCTCGGCGAGCAGTACTTC.

Only a few counts were recorded for this clonotype. The genes are TRBV12-3 or TRBV12-4 and TRBJ2-2, with a tentative D call TRBD2 (7 bases). This CDR3 region has 17 residues. With 5 bases removed from V and 8 bases from J, the gap between germline ends came to 24 bases. CDR3 amino acids: CASSPNRDYTPRGELFF. DNA for the CDR3: TGTGCCAGCAGTCCTAACAGGGACTACACGCCCAGGGGGGAGCTGTTTTTT.

The rearrangement uses TRBV6-2 or TRBV6-3 and TRBJ2-2; no firm D call. Per the germline V gene, CDR1 is MNHEY and CDR2 is SVGEGT. Trimming took 6 bases from V and 7 from J, leaving 18 bases between them. The CDR3 extends over 15 amino acids. CDR3 in DNA: TGTGCCAGCAGAGGACCGCAGTTCTACGACGGGGAGCTGTTTTTT. It is translated as CASRGPQFYDGELFF.

This clonotype appeared a few times. The chain employs TRBV7-8 and TRBJ1-5; D call uncertain. Trimming left V 5 bases short and J 6 bases short, with 14 bases between. The CDR3 has 14 amino acids. Germline CDR1 and CDR2: SGHVS and FQNEAQ. The DNA for the CDR3 is TGTGCCAGCAGCGCAAGGGAAGTCAGTCAGCCCCAGCATTTT. It is translated as CASSAREVSQPQHF.

A few counts support this clonotype. This rearrangement joins TRBV4-1 to TRBJ2-1; 7 bases align to TRBD1. CDR3 length equals 17 residues. Looked up from germline, CDR1 is MGHRA and CDR2 is YSYEKL. With V trimmed by 1 base and J by 2 bases, 8 bases remained unmatched. In DNA, the CDR3 is TGCGCCAGCAGCCAAGGTTTTGGACAGGAGACCTACAATGAGCAGTTCTTC. Translating gives CASSQGFGQETYNEQFF.

V usage is TRBV10-3 and J usage is TRBJ2-2; 8 positions agree with TRBD1. The CDR3 has 15 residues. V lost 7 bases to trimming and J lost 9 bases; unmatched junction nucleotides: 13. Germline V gene sequence: CDR1 ENHRY, CDR2 SYGVKD. DNA of the CDR3: TGTGCCATCACCTCTGGACAGGGCCTGGGGAGGGAGCTGTTTTTT. Translated, it gives CAITSGQGLGRELFF.

This clonotype was found a few times. The rearrangement uses TRBV3-1 and TRBJ2-3; possible D gene TRBD1, 6 bases. The CDR3 loop spans 12 amino acids. V was cut by 6 bases and J by 4 bases, with 8 bases left in between. CDR1 is LGHDT and CDR2 is YNNKEL in the germline V gene (reference sequence). For the CDR3, the DNA is TGTGCCAGCAGGCAGGGGCCAGATACGCAGTATTTT. It yields the protein CASRQGPDTQYF.

This clonotype has a count of ten or more. This chain joins TRBV9 and TRBJ2-1; 15 bases map to TRBD2. Trimming took 4 bases from V and 7 from J; bases not matched to a gene: 3. Germline loops: CDR1 SGDLS, CDR2 YYNGEE. This CDR3 is built from 15 residues. The CDR3 protein is CASSQGLAGGNEQFF. CDR3 in DNA: TGTGCCAGCAGCCAAGGACTAGCGGGAGGGAATGAGCAGTTCTTC.

A few counts support this clonotype. J is TRBJ1-4 and V is TRBV6-2 or TRBV6-3; D is perhaps TRBD1 (5 bases). V lost 3 bases and J lost 0, with 17 bases in between. The CDR3 runs 18 residues. The germline CDR1 and CDR2 sequences are MNHEY and SVGEGT. CDR3 DNA sequence: TGTGCCAGCAGTTATATGGGAGGCCGGGGGGCAACTAATGAAAAACTGTTTTTT. It is translated as CASSYMGGRGATNEKLFF.

This clonotype was seen a handful of times. The chain recombines TRBV10-3 with TRBJ2-1, with D unclear. Germline V CDR1 and CDR2: ENHRY, SYGVKD. The CDR3 is 14 amino acids. Trimming took 5 bases from V and 0 from J, leaving 8 bases between them. CDR3 sequence reads: CAISPSSSYNEQFF. The CDR3 DNA reads as TGTGCCATCAGTCCATCTAGCTCCTACAATGAGCAGTTCTTC.

The chain links TRBV2 to TRBJ2-5; D is tentatively TRBD1 or TRBD2 (6 bases each). The CDR3 has 14 residues. V was shortened by 4 bases and J by 5 bases, with 14 bases between the two germline ends. Germline CDR1 is SNHLY and CDR2 is FYNNEI. The CDR3 region has the DNA TGTGCCAGCAGTGTACAGGGACTGCAGGAGACCCAGTACTTC. Its translation is CASSVQGLQETQYF. The full variable domain, its missing parts supplied by reference TRBV2 and TRBJ2-5, is EPEVTQTPSHQVTQMGQEVILRCVPISNHLYFYWYRQILGQKVEFLVSFYNNEISEKSEIFDDQFSVERPDGSNFTLKIRSTKLEDSAMYFCASSVQGLQETQYFGPGTRLLVL.

As concerns this clonotype: A junction boundary mismatches the germline segment, possibly from a read error. The chain uses TRBV12-3 or TRBV12-4 and TRBJ2-5; the match to TRBD2 covers 9 bases. This CDR3 has 13 amino acids. The CDR3 loop is CASSPSSSSGITF. The CDR3 nucleotides are TGTGCCAGCAGTCCCTCAAGCTCTAGCGGGATAACCTTC.

This clonotype was detected a few times. The chain carries TRBV12-3 or TRBV12-4 and TRBJ1-2; D unresolved. This CDR3 has 14 residues. V lost 3 bases and J 5 bases, leaving 13 bases between the germline ends. The CDR3 protein is CASSFRSAGYGYTF. The CDR3 DNA is TGTGCCAGCAGTTTTCGGTCAGCTGGATATGGCTACACCTTC.

The chain joins TRBV7-2 to TRBJ2-3; TRBD2 matches 7 bases. Trimming took 2 bases from V and 3 from J; bases not matched to a gene: 5. The germline V gene encodes CDR1 SGHTA and CDR2 FQGNSA. This CDR3 contains 15 residues. The CDR3 DNA reads as TGTGCCAGCAGCTTATGGGCGGGAGATACAGATACGCAGTATTTT. It codes for CASSLWAGDTDTQYF.

This clonotype has a handful of counts. V gene TRBV3-1 combines with J gene TRBJ1-2; D uncertain. Trimming cost V 0 bases and J 8 bases, with 7 bases left between them. The CDR3 loop spans 12 amino acids. Germline assignment: CDR1 LGHDT and CDR2 YNNKEL (reference sequence). The CDR3 region is CASSQERYGYTF. DNA for the CDR3: TGTGCCAGCAGCCAAGAGAGGTACGGCTACACCTTC.

This chain connects TRBV28 to TRBJ2-7; TRBD2 aligns across 9 bases. This CDR3 has 15 residues. Losses at the gene ends were 5 bases for V and 2 bases for J; bases not matched to a gene: 7. Germline CDR1 and CDR2: MDHEN and SYDVKM. Written as DNA, the CDR3 is TGTGCCAGCAGTGAAGGCGGGAGGGCAGCCTACGAGCAGTACTTC. Residues: CASSEGGRAAYEQYF.

In the case of this clonotype: The junction and the germline gene differ at one end; a read error may be behind it. CDR3 region: CASSRGWPGQLFF. CDR3 bases: TGTGCCAGCAGTCGGGGTTGGCCCGGGCAGCTGTTTTTT. The gene calls are TRBV6-1 and TRBJ2-2, with a tentative D call TRBD2 (5 bases). Germline CDR1 is MNHNS and CDR2 is SASEGT. This CDR3 has 13 residues.

The V gene is TRBV7-9, the J gene TRBJ2-7, with D tentatively TRBD1 or TRBD2 (5 bases each). Trimming shortened V by 1 base and J by 1 base, and 14 bases separated the two germline ends. Germline assignment: CDR1 SEHNR and CDR2 FQNEAQ (reference sequence). The CDR3 runs to 16 residues. The DNA for the CDR3 is TGTGCCAGCAGCTTAGGGTGGGGCACGGGGTCCTACGAGCAGTACTTC. This gives the protein CASSLGWGTGSYEQYF.

This clonotype was counted a few times. The chain recombines TRBV25-1 with TRBJ2-5; TRBD2 matches 12 bases. This CDR3 comprises 16 residues. After removal of 5 bases from V and 9 bases from J, the junction contained 13 bases not matched to a gene. CDR1 and CDR2 from the germline V gene are MGHDK and SYGVNS. CDR3 sequence (DNA): TGTGCCAGCAGTAATCCGGGACTAGCGGGTCCTGGGGCCCAGTACTTC. Residues: CASSNPGLAGPGAQYF.

This clonotype was counted between two and nine times. This rearrangement joins TRBV3-1 to TRBJ2-1, with TRBD2 matching over 15 bases. Germline CDR1 is LGHDT and CDR2 is YNNKEL (reference sequence). This CDR3 is built from 15 residues. The junction had 2 bases not matched to a gene; V was cut back by 4 bases and J by 7 bases. DNA of the CDR3: TGTGCCAGCAGCCGGACTAGCGGGAGGGGAAATGAGCAGTTCTTC. Amino acid sequence: CASSRTSGRGNEQFF.

This clonotype was counted a single time. The rearrangement joins TRBV14 to TRBJ2-1; perhaps TRBD2 as D (6 bases). V was clipped by 4 bases and J by 10 bases, with 14 bases between them. Germline values: CDR1 SGHDN, CDR2 FVKESK. The length of the CDR3 is 13 residues. Here the CDR3 reads CASSPPGVGEQFF. CDR3 nucleotide sequence: TGTGCCAGCAGCCCCCCGGGGGTAGGAGAGCAGTTCTTC.

V usage is TRBV20-1 and J usage is TRBJ1-1, with TRBD1 matching over 8 bases. Unmatched junction bases numbered 18, after V lost 5 bases and J lost 4 bases. Germline lookup yields CDR1 DFQATT and CDR2 SNEGSKA (reference sequence). CDR3 length: 17 residues. The CDR3 loop is CSAGGLPGQGGSTEAFF. The CDR3 DNA sequence: TGCAGTGCTGGAGGGCTTCCCGGACAGGGTGGGAGCACTGAAGCTTTCTTT.

The V and J genes are TRBV4-1 and TRBJ2-5; 8 bases align to TRBD2. V lost 4 bases and J lost 5; bases outside the gene matches: 9. CDR3 length equals 15 residues. Germline V gives CDR1 MGHRA, CDR2 YSYEKL. The CDR3: CASSRTGLVMETQYF. As DNA, the CDR3 is TGCGCCAGCAGCCGTACGGGACTAGTGATGGAGACCCAGTACTTC.

This clonotype was observed a handful of times. The chain joins TRBV6-5 to TRBJ2-1; D ambiguous. The germline CDR1 and CDR2 sequences are MNHEY and SVGAGI. With 5 bases removed from V and 13 bases from J, the gap between germline ends came to 15 bases. This CDR3 is built from 12 residues. As DNA, the CDR3 is TGTGCCAGCAGTACACACGACGCCCGCCAGTTCTTC. It translates to CASSTHDARQFF.

The chain employs TRBV19 and TRBJ2-1; 8 positions agree with TRBD2. The CDR3 contains 16 residues. Germline lookup yields CDR1 LNHDA and CDR2 SQIVND (reference sequence). V trimming: 4 bases; J trimming: 4 bases; junction bases outside the gene matches: 9. In nucleotides, the CDR3 is TGTGCCAGTAGTACCCTGGCGGGAGGAGGATACAATGAGCAGTTCTTC. Translation gives CASSTLAGGGYNEQFF.